This T cell receptor (beta chain) originates from a study of Ad26.COV2.S vaccination and SARS-CoV-2 variants. Study results and caveats: Quantification of TCR breadth and depth may have yielded underestimates of total T cell responses. Relative to placebo recipients, vaccine recipients exhibited elevated spike-specific TCR breadth. There was reportedly substantial breadth in spike-specific CD8+ and CD4+ T cell responses after vaccination. Whether participants received vaccine or placebo, their non-spike TCR breadth was similar.

Germline V gene sequence: CDR1 MNHEY, CDR2 SVGEGT. V lost 2 bases to trimming and J lost 3 bases, with 5 bases between them. This CDR3 is 13 amino acids long. Clones were read by immunoSEQ multiplex PCR, and TCRdb kept only the in-frame ones, dropping some. The table lists 300,000 to 400,000 clones, around 90% of them singletons. About this clone itself: Its antigen is undetermined.

Specimen: peripheral blood, collected after recovery from COVID-19. The rearrangement uses TRBV6-2 or TRBV6-3 and TRBJ1-5; D remains ambiguous. This clonotype originated in a human donor who had recovered from COVID-19. The CDR3 is CASSYPLNQPQHF. CDR3 coding DNA: TGTGCCAGCAGTTACCCCCTCAATCAGCCCCAGCATTTT.